This T cell receptor (beta chain) originates from a study of blood T cell repertoires in COVID-19. Study-wide background: Both acute and convalescent COVID-19 samples were obtained from the United States, Italy and Spain. PBMCs, B-cell-depleted T cells, or T cells were the source of the cDNA or gDNA that made up the material.

Germline V CDR1 and CDR2: MNHEY, SVGAGI. Trimming took 5 bases from V and 3 from J, leaving 10 bases between them. The CDR3 runs 13 residues. As processed by the authors: Reference gene primers were amplified, and this amplification served to estimate nucleated cell counts. Produced via immunoSEQ multiplex PCR; TCRdb's table is partial and in-frame only. Clone size and the V and J calls come from that table; the DNA yielded D and trimming. This sample has some 130,000 clones; approximately 88% occur once, and the top ten carry about a tenth. Sequencing was carried out using peripheral blood. The sequence came from a man aged 50 or older with acute or convalescent COVID-19. V and J are TRBV6-5 and TRBJ1-1, with D possibly TRBD1 on 6 matching bases. The CDR3 DNA is TGTGCCAGCAGTCCTGGACAGCACACTGAAGCTTTCTTT. The encoded protein is CASSPGQHTEAFF.